Listed here is a single T cell receptor (beta chain). No antigen is known for it. Qualities for individual bases were not recorded, and no much larger clone is one base off. The entry originates in a study of cytotoxic CD8 clonotypes in ibrutinib-treated CLL (dated by TCRdb to the early 2020s). General notes on the study: The cohort included roughly 15 treatment-naive and 11 relapsed/refractory patients; around 18 were IGHV unmutated. Response samples were taken after a median of roughly a year on treatment, ranging from about 6 to 40 months. Longitudinal samples were obtainable from about 30% of the roughly 86 participants in the trial. Samples averaged approximately 250,000 productive templates and 90,000 to 100,000 productive rearrangements. Patients were still on ibrutinib when every remission and progressive disease sample was collected. Partial responses were observed in roughly 24 patients and complete responses in 2; after a median follow-up of around 64 months, remission was maintained in 15 or so patients and progression was observed in about twelve. Cryopreserved peripheral blood mononuclear cells were obtained before treatment, at response, and at either sustained remission or disease progression.

Taken from cysteine to phenylalanine, the CDR3 has 15 residues. Only the CDR3 portion is preserved as DNA: 45 bases, with reading frame beginning at the first base. As encoded in the germline V gene, CDR1 is SGHRS while CDR2 is YFSETQ. V was cut back by 2 bases and J by 1 base, leaving a gap of 11 bases between them. On a MiSeq, deep resolution sequencing aimed for a depth between 1 in 1 million and 1 in 200,000 T cells, with each clonotype covered 10x on average. The immunoSEQ hsTCRB Kit was used to generate the TCR beta libraries. The paper's data handling went like this. Data were analyzed with ImmunoSEQ Data Assistant and ImmunoSEQ Analyzer, with V, D and J genes assigned per IMGT definitions. Clonality was computed as one minus normalized Shannon entropy of productive rearrangement frequencies, ranging from 0 to 1. Public clonotype analysis was restricted to overrepresented clonotypes comprising at least 0.05% of each patient's repertoire. About twelve repertoires from age-matched healthy donors, obtained from immuneACCESS, served as clonality controls. Sourced from immuneACCESS, this table was stored by TCRdb with only in-frame sequences that have V and J called. A share of the clones is absent; for the studies checked, an unresolved V gene accounts for under half, and the remainder has no known explanation. V, J and clone size are taken as reported in that table, and D and trimming were inferred from the DNA itself. The sample table shows over 70,000 clones, and around 79% are seen once. The top ten constitute nearly 5% of the sample.

Summary of the overall study and its limitations: Sampling times were not matched between patients in sustained remission and patients whose disease was progressing, and lymph node repertoires were not examined. Baseline clonality exceeded that of age-matched healthy donors and correlated strongly with circulating CD8+ T-cell counts. Public clonotypes were rare and either shrank or stayed stable during treatment, and the rise in clonality at ibrutinib response reflected expansion of private clonotypes. Clonality increased at ibrutinib response, stayed stable in sustained remission, and fell back toward baseline at progression.

This sample's time point label indicates: about 11 months on ibrutinib. For TCR beta library preparation, about 2 micrograms of genomic DNA were extracted from the cryopreserved PBMCs. High-throughput TCR beta sequencing was performed on longitudinal blood samples from CLL patients receiving ibrutinib monotherapy. The patients took part in an open-label, single-center phase 2 trial of ibrutinib monotherapy. Source: PBMCs, taken after 12 months of ibrutinib treatment. The chain is encoded by TRBV5-1 joined to TRBJ2-3; 6 matching bases give a weak D call of TRBD1. This TCR derives from a human donor with chronic lymphocytic leukemia. For the CDR3, the sequence is CASSFLGAGTDTQYF. DNA sequence: TGCGCCAGCAGCTTTTTGGGGGCTGGCACAGATACGCAGTATTTT.